These T cell receptor beta chains were read from a single sample in a study of T cells after yellow fever vaccination. MiXCR was run by TCRdb on the 5' RACE reads, yielding one entry per CDR3 protein. The profile covers around 310,000 distinct CDR3 sequences, with roughly 8.7% appearing a single time and around 17% taken by the ten largest. The sequencing used PBMCs, collected on the day of the first yellow fever vaccination. The source is a man younger than 35 who received the YFV17D yellow fever vaccine. Each CDR3 is given with its conserved first and last residue.

V gene	J gene	CDR3 protein
TRBV5-1	TRBJ2-1	CASSFGGLSDEQFF
TRBV6-2/TRBV6-3	TRBJ2-7	CASSYPDRYQYF
TRBV10-3	TRBJ2-7	CAISEIPYSYEQYF
TRBV6-1	TRBJ2-6	CASSPRGLGANVLTF
TRBV6-5	TRBJ2-3	CASSYPSSTDTQYF
TRBV10-3	TRBJ1-6	CAIRDPGTNSPLHF
TRBV7-9	TRBJ2-1	CASMEGGFNEQFF
TRBV7-3	TRBJ2-5	CASSQLGGGTQETQYF
TRBV7-2	TRBJ2-1	CASSLGLDRPAGGENEQFF
TRBV7-6	TRBJ1-1	CASSLDWAGEAFF
TRBV7-9	TRBJ1-6	CASSLREDYNSPLHF
TRBV7-3	TRBJ2-3	CASSNPGTSGDALDTQYF
TRBV29-1	TRBJ2-3	CSVAGGASTDTQYF
TRBV20-1	TRBJ2-1	CSAPGSGGGNEQFF
TRBV7-7	TRBJ1-4	CASSLAQDEKLFF